The 17 T cell receptor beta chains listed next were all sequenced from one sample in a study of T cells after yellow fever vaccination. A single record per CDR3 protein comes from TCRdb applying MiXCR to the 5' RACE reads. Here the sample spans a few hundred thousand distinct CDR3 sequences, approximately 4% being singletons. Here the sequenced sample was PBMCs, taken 15 days after the yellow fever booster vaccination. All receptors come from a man in his late teens or twenties who received the YFV17D yellow fever vaccine.

This clonotype was seen many times. This chain connects TRBV7-2 to TRBJ2-7, with D perhaps matching TRBD1 (5 bases). Germline CDR1 and CDR2: SGHTA and FQGNSA. The V and J ends lost 5 bases and 7 bases respectively, with 21 bases between them. This CDR3 has 15 residues. The CDR3 reads CASSPWTRGDAEQYF. CDR3 coding DNA: TGTGCCAGCAGCCCCTGGACAAGGGGTGATGCGGAGCAGTACTTC.

There are many counts of this clonotype. The J gene is TRBJ1-2, the V gene TRBV28; D call uncertain. V gave up 6 bases and J gave up 0 bases, with 11 bases separating them. The CDR3 is made up of 14 amino acids. Germline CDR1 and CDR2: MDHEN and SYDVKM. The CDR3 nucleotides read TGTGCCAGCAGCCCGCTGGGGTCTAACTATGGCTACACCTTC. Its protein product is CASSPLGSNYGYTF.

This clonotype was seen a few times. The CDR3 nucleotides are TGTGCCTGGAGTGTAGGGGAGGGGTACGAGCAGTACTTC. Amino acid sequence: CAWSVGEGYEQYF. The rearrangement uses TRBV30 and TRBJ2-7; 7 bases agree with TRBD2. This CDR3 region has 13 residues. J gave up 4 bases and V 0 bases, and 3 bases lay outside the gene matches. The germline V gene encodes CDR1 GTSNPN and CDR2 SVGIG (reference sequence).

At least ten counts were recorded for this clonotype. The rearrangement uses TRBV5-1 and TRBJ2-7; 9 bases map to TRBD1. Trimming at V came to 4 bases and at J to 6 bases, leaving 11 bases not matched to a gene. The germline V gene has CDR1 SGHRS and CDR2 YFSETQ. The CDR3 extends over 15 amino acids. The CDR3 is CASSRSGTGSVEQYF. The CDR3 nucleotides are TGCGCCAGCAGCCGTTCCGGGACAGGGTCTGTCGAGCAGTACTTC.

This clonotype was seen only a few times. The chain uses TRBV28 and TRBJ2-7; weak D call: TRBD2 (7 bases). There are 14 residues in the CDR3. From germline, CDR1 is MDHEN and CDR2 SYDVKM. Trimming removed 5 bases at V and 2 bases at J, with 13 bases between. CDR3 in amino acids: CASSKGGGAYEQYV. The CDR3 DNA is TGTGCCAGCAGTAAGGGCGGGGGCGCCTACGAGCAGTACGTC.

This clonotype was counted between two and nine times. CDR3 coding DNA: TGTGCCAACCCTCGTGAGGCTCCGAACACTGAAGCTTTCTTT. Protein product: CANPREAPNTEAFF. V and J are TRBV19 and TRBJ1-1; D is unclear. With 10 bases removed from V and 1 base from J, the gap between germline ends came to 16 bases. Germline CDR1 reads LNHDA; CDR2 reads SQIVND (reference sequence). This CDR3 has 14 amino acids.

Ten or more counts support this clonotype. The chain links TRBV7-2 to TRBJ1-2; 7 nucleotides agree with TRBD1. CDR1 SGHTA and CDR2 FQGNSA come from the germline V gene. V gave up 4 bases and J gave up 1 base; unmatched junction bases: 9. The CDR3 spans 16 residues. The CDR3 protein is CASSSTGTASNYGYTF. CDR3 nucleotides: TGTGCCAGCAGCTCTACTGGGACAGCAAGTAACTATGGCTACACCTTC.

This clonotype was counted at least ten times. The chain combines TRBV30 with TRBJ1-1, with a possible D match to TRBD1 (5 bases). Trimming left V 3 bases short and J 5 bases short, with 13 bases between. From germline, CDR1 is GTSNPN and CDR2 SVGIG (reference sequence). The CDR3 runs 13 residues. CDR3 sequence reads: CAWSAGWGTEAFF. DNA for the CDR3: TGTGCCTGGAGCGCGGGCTGGGGGACTGAAGCTTTCTTT. The full variable domain, completed using reference TRBV30 and TRBJ1-1, is SQTIHQWPATLVQPVGSPLSLECTVEGTSNPNLYWYRQAAGRGLQLLFYSVGIGQISSEVPQNLSASRPQDRQFILSSKKLLLSDSGFYLCAWSAGWGTEAFFGQGTRLTVV.

The rearrangement links TRBV7-9 to TRBJ1-1, with TRBD1 as a possible D gene (6 bases). This CDR3 region has 17 residues. Trimming stripped 4 bases from V and 5 bases from J, with 23 bases between. Germline loops: CDR1 SEHNR, CDR2 FQNEAQ (reference sequence). The CDR3 reads CASSYPLRAGVNTEAFF. The CDR3 DNA is TGTGCCAGCAGCTACCCCCTCCGGGCAGGGGTAAATACTGAAGCTTTCTTT.

This clonotype was picked up many times. The chain recombines TRBV5-1 with TRBJ2-1; D tentatively reads TRBD1 or TRBD2 (5 bases each). Trimming took off 0 bases at V and 5 bases at J, with 6 bases between the two ends. Germline-derived CDR1 and CDR2 are SGHRS and YFSETQ. The CDR3 extends over 13 amino acids. The chain's CDR3 is CASSLGGDNEQFF. In DNA form, the CDR3 reads TGCGCCAGCAGCTTGGGAGGGGACAATGAGCAGTTCTTC.

As for this clonotype: A read error may explain this, as a much larger clone is one base away. CDR3 sequence reads: CASSLAFKDTQYF. The DNA of the CDR3 is TGCGCCAGCAGCTTGGCCTTCAAAGATACGCAGTATTTT. This sequence joins TRBV5-1 and TRBJ2-3; D unresolved. Between the trimmed V and J ends, which lost 0 bases and 5 bases, there was a span of 7 bases. This CDR3 is 13 amino acids long. CDR1 SGHRS and CDR2 YFSETQ come from the germline V gene.

The chain couples TRBV7-9 to TRBJ2-2; D unclear. The CDR3 spans 13 residues. The V end was cut by 2 bases, the J end by 4 bases, with 5 bases between. The V gene's germline CDR1 is SEHNR and CDR2 FQNEAQ (reference sequence). The CDR3 nucleotides are TGTGCCAGCAGCTTAAGCACCACCGGGGAGCTGTTTTTT. This gives the protein CASSLSTTGELFF. The variable domain in full, completed from reference TRBV7-9 and TRBJ2-2, reads DTGVSQNPRHKITKRGQNVTFRCDPISEHNRLYWYRQTLGQGPEFLTYFQNEAQLEKSRLLSDRFSAERPKGSFSTLEIQRTEQGDSAMYLCASSLSTTGELFFGEGSRLTVL.

Ten or more counts support this clonotype. The chain employs TRBV5-6 and TRBJ2-7; no definite D call. Trimming shortened V by 0 bases and J by 2 bases, and 9 bases separated the two germline ends. This CDR3 is 14 amino acids long. The germline V gene encodes CDR1 SGHDT and CDR2 YYEEEE. The CDR3 DNA reads as TGTGCCAGCAGCTTGGGGCAGCTACCCTACGAGCAGTACGTC. It encodes CASSLGQLPYEQYV.

V and J are TRBV12-3 or TRBV12-4 and TRBJ2-1, with 8 nucleotides matching TRBD1. The CDR3 runs 15 residues. V was clipped by 6 bases and J by 6 bases; unmatched bases: 10. The chain's CDR3 is CASSRTGLTCNEQFF. In DNA, the CDR3 is TGTGCCAGCAGCCGGACAGGGCTAACCTGCAATGAGCAGTTCTTC.

This clonotype was found a few times. V and J are TRBV18 and TRBJ2-1; TRBD2 might be the D (5 bases). The CDR3 is made up of 11 amino acids. V dropped 3 bases and J dropped 9 bases, with 6 bases sitting between them. The germline V gene encodes CDR1 KGHSH and CDR2 LQKENI. This CDR3 reads CASSPEVEQFF. The DNA for the CDR3 is TGTGCCAGCTCACCGGAGGTTGAGCAGTTCTTC.

This clonotype was seen repeatedly, ten times or more. The chain combines TRBV7-2 with TRBJ2-1, with D possibly TRBD1 on 5 matching bases. Trimming pared 0 bases from V and 8 bases from J, leaving 20 bases between. Germline V gene data show CDR1 as SGHTA and CDR2 as FQGNSA. The CDR3 consists of 17 residues. The CDR3 bases are TGTGCCAGCAGCTTAGCCCCCCTCCTGCAGGGTTTCGATGAGCAGTTCTTC. Amino acids: CASSLAPLLQGFDEQFF.

Many counts were recorded for this clonotype. V gene TRBV7-2 combines with J gene TRBJ2-3; perhaps TRBD2 as D (6 bases). V lost 3 bases to trimming and J lost 4 bases, with 11 bases between them. The CDR3 is 14 residues long. From germline, CDR1 is SGHTA and CDR2 FQGNSA. CDR3 protein: CASSLGVAADTQYF. CDR3 nucleotide sequence: TGTGCCAGCAGCTTGGGAGTAGCGGCAGATACGCAGTATTTT. Full variable domain (missing parts from reference TRBV7-2 and TRBJ2-3): GAGVSQSPSNKVTEKGKDVELRCDPISGHTALYWYRQSLGQGLEFLIYFQGNSAPDKSGLPSDRFSAERTGGSVSTLTIQRTQQEDSAVYLCASSLGVAADTQYFGPGTRLTVL.